Listed below are T cell receptor beta chains from one sample, sequenced in a study of blood T cell repertoires in COVID-19. TCRdb's copy holds only in-frame clones and misses some; the assay was immunoSEQ multiplex PCR. In the table there are about 310,000 clones, 87% of which are singletons. The specimen sequenced was PBMCs or T cells enriched from blood (not recorded which). Receptor source: a woman aged 18-29 years who had recovered from COVID-19. Both conserved end residues are part of each CDR3. D genes are given only for firm matches. Size values are once, few and many counts, or a class for expanded clones, and some rows have none.

CDR3 DNA | CDR3 protein | J gene | V gene | D gene | clone size
TGCGCCAGCAGGGGCGTTGGTCCCGAAGCTTTCTTT | CASRGVGPEAFF | TRBJ1-1 | TRBV5-1 | . | .
TGTGCCAGCAGCGCCTCGTACAGGGGGGCGAACACTGAAGCTTTCTTT | CASSASYRGANTEAFF | TRBJ1-1 | TRBV9 | TRBD1 | .
TGTGCCAGTAGTATTCAGTACAATGAGCAGTTCTTC | CASSIQYNEQFF | TRBJ2-1 | TRBV19 | . | .
TGTGCCAGTAGTATGGAGACAGGGACTAGGAATGAGCAGTTCTTC | CASSMETGTRNEQFF | TRBJ2-1 | TRBV19 | . | .
TGTGCCAGCAGTTACCCCGGACAGGCGAACACTGAAGCTTTCTTT | CASSYPGQANTEAFF | TRBJ1-1 | TRBV6-2/TRBV6-3 | TRBD1 | .
TGTGCCAGCACCCTATACAGGGACACTGAAGCTTTCTTT | CASTLYRDTEAFF | TRBJ1-1 | TRBV12-3/TRBV12-4 | . | .
TGTGCCAGCTCACCACCGGGGAGGTGGACTGAAGCTTTCTTT | CASSPPGRWTEAFF | TRBJ1-1 | TRBV18 | . | .
TGTGCCAGCAGCTTCGGTCGTCTGAGTAGGGGCATCCCTGGAAACACCATATATTTT | CASSFGRLSRGIPGNTIYF | TRBJ1-3 | TRBV11-2 | . | .
TGTGCCAGCAACGAAGGACAGGGGGCTAACTATGGCTACACCTTC | CASNEGQGANYGYTF | TRBJ1-2 | TRBV6-5 | TRBD1 | .
TGTGCCAGCACCCTGACTAGCGGGAACACAGATACGCAGTATTTT | CASTLTSGNTDTQYF | TRBJ2-3 | TRBV5-4 | TRBD2 | few
TGCGCCAGCAGCCGGGGATTTATTAGGGGTGGCTACACCTTC | CASSRGFIRGGYTF | TRBJ1-2 | TRBV4-3 | . | .
TGTGCCAGCAGTCGTTCCCGAAGGCAGGATGAAGCTTTCTTT | CASSRSRRQDEAFF | TRBJ1-1 | TRBV27 | . | .
TGTGCCTGGAGAGCCCCAGGACAGGGAGAAAGACAGCCCCAGCATTTT | CAWRAPGQGERQPQHF | TRBJ1-5 | TRBV30 | TRBD1 | .
TGTGCCAGCAGCTTGGATGAGCAGGGCGTCGGCACCGGGGAGCTGTTTTTT | CASSLDEQGVGTGELFF | TRBJ2-2 | TRBV7-6 | . | .
TGTGCCAGCAGCTTAGGGGCTAGCGGGAGATCTTTGGATACGCAGTATTTT | CASSLGASGRSLDTQYF | TRBJ2-3 | TRBV7-9 | TRBD2 | .
TGTGCCACACAGGACAGGGGCTATGGCTACACCTTC | CATQDRGYGYTF | TRBJ1-2 | TRBV19 | TRBD1 | .
TGTGCTAGTGGTCCAGGGACTGGGGGTCGGAATGAGCAGTTCTTC | CASGPGTGGRNEQFF | TRBJ2-1 | TRBV12-5 | . | once
TGTGCCAGCAGCCAAGGGGGGGAATCTGGAAACACCATATATTTT | CASSQGGESGNTIYF | TRBJ1-3 | TRBV4-2 | . | .
TGTGCCAGCAGTCAACCGCCGCAGGGCCCCTACGAGCAGTACTTC | CASSQPPQGPYEQYF | TRBJ2-7 | TRBV28 | . | once
TGCAGTGCTAGTCGACAGGGGCCACTGGGGAATCAGCCCCAGCATTTT | CSASRQGPLGNQPQHF | TRBJ1-5 | TRBV20-1 | TRBD1 | .
TGTGCCAGCACCCGGGGGATGACATCGGCAGAGACCCAGTACTTC | CASTRGMTSAETQYF | TRBJ2-5 | TRBV28 | . | .
TGTGCCAGCAGTCCCCCCGGACAGGGTCAGCCCCAGCATTTT | CASSPPGQGQPQHF | TRBJ1-5 | TRBV28 | TRBD1 | once
TGCGCCAGCAGCTTGCGGACTAGCGGGGACAATGAGCAGTTCTTC | CASSLRTSGDNEQFF | TRBJ2-1 | TRBV5-1 | TRBD2 | .
TGTGCCAGCACCCCAGGGACAAACACTGAAGCTTTCTTT | CASTPGTNTEAFF | TRBJ1-1 | TRBV7-8 | . | .
TGTGCCTGGAGTGGTCCGGGGGGGCTAAGGGGAGAGACCCAGTACTTC | CAWSGPGGLRGETQYF | TRBJ2-5 | TRBV30 | TRBD2 | .
TGCGCCAGCAGTTCTACTAGCGGGGGGGCGCGTGAGCAGTTCTTC | CASSSTSGGAREQFF | TRBJ2-1 | TRBV4-3 | TRBD2 | .
TGTGCCATCAGGGAAACCTATACAGGGATGGCTGAAGCTTTCTTT | CAIRETYTGMAEAFF | TRBJ1-1 | TRBV10-3 | . | .
TGTGCCAGCAGTTTCGGGACAGGGGGCTTTAAACTGTTTTTT | CASSFGTGGFKLFF | TRBJ1-4 | TRBV27 | TRBD1 | .
TGCAGCGTGGCCCCGAGCGGGGGGGCCAGTGAGACCCAGTACTTC | CSVAPSGGASETQYF | TRBJ2-5 | TRBV29-1 | TRBD2 | .
TGTGCCAGCAGTTTACCGGGACAACACACTGAAGCTTTCTTT | CASSLPGQHTEAFF | TRBJ1-1 | TRBV28 | . | .
TGCGCCAGCAGCGTACCCGGGGGTTTCGATGGCTACACCTTC | CASSVPGGFDGYTF | TRBJ1-2 | TRBV4-1 | . | once
TGCAGTGCTAGTCCCCTTCCGGGGGATGACGGCGAGCAGTACTTC | CSASPLPGDDGEQYF | TRBJ2-7 | TRBV20-1 | . | .
TGTGCCAGCAGCACAACTGGCGGGACTACAGATACGCAGTATTTT | CASSTTGGTTDTQYF | TRBJ2-3 | TRBV7-3 | . | .
TGTGCCAGCAGTTTAGAGGGGAGGCGTGGCTACACCTTC | CASSLEGRRGYTF | TRBJ1-2 | TRBV28 | . | .
TGTGCCAGCAGCGTAGAGGTGGGCGGGGGGACAGATACGCAGTATTTT | CASSVEVGGGTDTQYF | TRBJ2-3 | TRBV9 | TRBD2 | once
TGTGCCAGCAGCCCCGGACTGGGAACCCAAGAGACCCAGTACTTC | CASSPGLGTQETQYF | TRBJ2-5 | TRBV7-7 | . | .
TGTGCCAGCAGTTTCGCCGACAGGGGACCGAACACTGAAGCTTTCTTT | CASSFADRGPNTEAFF | TRBJ1-1 | TRBV28 | TRBD1 | .
TGTGCCAGCAGCGCCCCTGTCGGGGACACCGGGGAGCTGTTTTTT | CASSAPVGDTGELFF | TRBJ2-2 | TRBV9 | . | .
TGTGCCAGCAGCTTAGGGCTAGCGGGGATTGAAGAGCAGTACTTC | CASSLGLAGIEEQYF | TRBJ2-7 | TRBV7-6 | TRBD2 | once
TGTGCCAGCAGCCGCCGGACAGGGGGCATTATAGTCGGCTACACCTTC | CASSRRTGGIIVGYTF | TRBJ1-2 | TRBV7-8 | TRBD1 | .
TGTGCCAGCAGCGGCGGGAGTATCGACAATGAGCAGTTCTTC | CASSGGSIDNEQFF | TRBJ2-1 | TRBV14 | TRBD2 | .
TGTGCCAGCAGCTTAAGTCTTCGGGAGTTTGAGACCCAGTACTTC | CASSLSLREFETQYF | TRBJ2-5 | TRBV7-2 | . | once
TGTGCCAGCAGCTTAGTCCGGGAGAAGGGCAATGAGCAGTTCTTC | CASSLVREKGNEQFF | TRBJ2-1 | TRBV7-9 | . | once
TGTGCCAGCAGTTTTCCCCTATGTGGTGACGAGCAGTACTTC | CASSFPLCGDEQYF | TRBJ2-7 | TRBV27 | . | .
TGCGCCAGCAGCCGGCTAGCGCGGGCCTACAATGAGCAGTTCTTC | CASSRLARAYNEQFF | TRBJ2-1 | TRBV4-3 | . | .
TGTGCCAGCAGCGAAATTGGGGAGGGCAATCAGCCCCAGCATTTT | CASSEIGEGNQPQHF | TRBJ1-5 | TRBV6-6 | . | once
TGCGCCAGCAGCCAAGATATAGGGCAAGGGGCTTTTGCCTACGAGCAGTACTTC | CASSQDIGQGAFAYEQYF | TRBJ2-7 | TRBV4-3 | . | few
TGTGCCAGCAGTCGTCAGGGTCGGCCCGGGGAGCTGTTTTTT | CASSRQGRPGELFF | TRBJ2-2 | TRBV11-3 | . | .
TGTGCCAGCAGCTTGGAAGGGACACCTAAGGCCGGGGAGCTGTTTTTT | CASSLEGTPKAGELFF | TRBJ2-2 | TRBV5-6 | . | .
TGTGCCAGCAGCTTAGGACGGGGGGGAGATACGCAGTATTTT | CASSLGRGGDTQYF | TRBJ2-3 | TRBV13 | TRBD2 | .
TGTGCCAGCAGCCGTCCTCAGGACTACGAGCAGTACTTC | CASSRPQDYEQYF | TRBJ2-7 | TRBV9 | . | .
TGCAGCGTAGAGAGTCCGGGACAGCACTATGGCTACACCTTC | CSVESPGQHYGYTF | TRBJ1-2 | TRBV29-1 | TRBD1 | once
TGTGCCAGTAGTCGACAGTTGAATGGCAATCAGCCCCAGCATTTT | CASSRQLNGNQPQHF | TRBJ1-5 | TRBV19 | . | .
TGTGCCAGTAGTATTGAGGGGGACCCCCCCTACAATGAGCAGTTCTTC | CASSIEGDPPYNEQFF | TRBJ2-1 | TRBV19 | . | .
TGTGCCAGTAGTGTCTCCGGGACAGGGATGTACGAGCAGTACTTC | CASSVSGTGMYEQYF | TRBJ2-7 | TRBV19 | TRBD1 | .